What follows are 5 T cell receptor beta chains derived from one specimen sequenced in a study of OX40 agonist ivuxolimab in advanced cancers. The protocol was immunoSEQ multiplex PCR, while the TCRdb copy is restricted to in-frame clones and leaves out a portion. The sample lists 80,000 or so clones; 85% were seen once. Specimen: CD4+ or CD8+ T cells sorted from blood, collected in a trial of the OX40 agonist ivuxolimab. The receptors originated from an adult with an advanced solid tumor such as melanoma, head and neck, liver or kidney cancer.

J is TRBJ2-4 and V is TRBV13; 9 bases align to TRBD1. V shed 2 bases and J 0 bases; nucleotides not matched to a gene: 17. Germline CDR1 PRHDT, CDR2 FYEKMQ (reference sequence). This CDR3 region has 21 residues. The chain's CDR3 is CASSLYMWGTGTGQAKNIQYF. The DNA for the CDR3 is TGTGCCAGCAGCTTATATATGTGGGGGACCGGGACAGGGCAAGCCAAAAACATTCAGTACTTC. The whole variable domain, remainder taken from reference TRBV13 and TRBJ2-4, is AAGVIQSPRHLIKEKRETATLKCYPIPRHDTVYWYQQGPGQDPQFLISFYEKMQSDKGSIPDRFSAQQFSDYHSELNMSSLELGDSALYFCASSLYMWGTGTGQAKNIQYFGAGTRLSVL.

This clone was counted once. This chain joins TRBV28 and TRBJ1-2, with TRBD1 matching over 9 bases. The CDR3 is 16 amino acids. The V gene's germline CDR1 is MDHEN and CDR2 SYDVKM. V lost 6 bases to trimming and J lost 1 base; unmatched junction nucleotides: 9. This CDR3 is CASRVPGQGDNYGYTF. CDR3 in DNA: TGTGCCAGCAGGGTTCCGGGACAGGGTGATAACTATGGCTACACCTTC.

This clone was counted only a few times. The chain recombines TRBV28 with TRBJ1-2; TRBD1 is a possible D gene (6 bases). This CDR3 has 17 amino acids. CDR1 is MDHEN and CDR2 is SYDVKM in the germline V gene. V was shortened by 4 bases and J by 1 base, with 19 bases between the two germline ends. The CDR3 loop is CASSSRRGGDYNYGYTF. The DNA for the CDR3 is TGTGCCAGCAGTTCCCGGCGAGGGGGAGATTATAACTATGGCTACACCTTC.

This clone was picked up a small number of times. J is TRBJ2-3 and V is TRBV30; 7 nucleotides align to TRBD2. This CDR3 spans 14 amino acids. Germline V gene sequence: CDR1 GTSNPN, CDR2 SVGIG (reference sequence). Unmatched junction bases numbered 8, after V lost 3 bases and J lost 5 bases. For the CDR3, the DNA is TGTGCCTGGAGCAGACTAGCTCCTCGAGATACGCAGTATTTT. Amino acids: CAWSRLAPRDTQYF.

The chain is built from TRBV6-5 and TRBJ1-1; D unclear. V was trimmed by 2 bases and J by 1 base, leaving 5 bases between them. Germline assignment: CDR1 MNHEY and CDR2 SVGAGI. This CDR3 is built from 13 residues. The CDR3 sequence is CASSYGQNTEAFF. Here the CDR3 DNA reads TGTGCCAGCAGTTACGGTCAGAACACTGAAGCTTTCTTT.